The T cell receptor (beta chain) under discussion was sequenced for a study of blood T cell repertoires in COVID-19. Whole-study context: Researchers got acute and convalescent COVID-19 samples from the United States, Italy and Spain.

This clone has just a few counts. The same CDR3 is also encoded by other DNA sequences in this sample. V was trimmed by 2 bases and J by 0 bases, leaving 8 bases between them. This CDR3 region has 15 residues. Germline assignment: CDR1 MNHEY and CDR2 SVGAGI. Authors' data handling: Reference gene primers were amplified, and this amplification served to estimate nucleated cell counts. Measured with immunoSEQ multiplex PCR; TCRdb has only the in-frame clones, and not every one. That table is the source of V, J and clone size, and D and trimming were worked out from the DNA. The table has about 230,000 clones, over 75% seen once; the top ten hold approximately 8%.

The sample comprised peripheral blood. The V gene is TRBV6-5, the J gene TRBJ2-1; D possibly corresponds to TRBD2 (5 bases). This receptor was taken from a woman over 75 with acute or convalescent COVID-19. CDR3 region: CASSYTAGSYNEQFF. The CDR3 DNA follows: TGTGCCAGCAGTTACACGGCGGGCTCCTACAATGAGCAGTTCTTC.